What follows are 12 T cell receptor beta chains derived from one specimen sequenced in a study of beta chain features in type 1 diabetes. TCRB transcripts that were expressed got sequenced, as all of the isolated RNA had been reverse transcribed. The repertoire was sequenced with immunoSEQ multiplex PCR; TCRdb's copy has only in-frame clones and lacks some. This table has around 350,000 clones, roughly an eighth appearing once. Input material: naive CD4+ T cells from blood. Receptor source: a young man in good health.

This clone appeared a few times. The same CDR3 also results from other DNA sequences found in this sample. This sequence joins TRBV7-2 and TRBJ2-3; a possible D gene is TRBD2 (6 bases). The V end lost 1 base, the J end lost 4 bases, and 9 bases lay between the germline ends. This CDR3 region has 14 residues. In germline, CDR1 is SGHTA, CDR2 FQGNSA. CDR3 loop: CASSLVGGADTQYF. The CDR3, as DNA: TGTGCCAGCAGCTTAGTAGGAGGGGCAGATACGCAGTATTTT. The whole variable domain, remainder taken from reference TRBV7-2 and TRBJ2-3, is GAGVSQSPSNKVTEKGKDVELRCDPISGHTALYWYRQSLGQGLEFLIYFQGNSAPDKSGLPSDRFSAERTGGSVSTLTIQRTQQEDSAVYLCASSLVGGADTQYFGPGTRLTVL.

This chain uses TRBV4-3 with TRBJ2-1, with TRBD2 matching 9 bases. The CDR3 totals 21 residues. Germline CDR1 LGHNA, CDR2 YSLEER. V was pared by 0 bases and J by 0 bases, with 15 bases of the junction left unmatched. The CDR3 protein is CASSQDLRAGGLSSSYNEQFF. CDR3 DNA sequence: TGCGCCAGCAGCCAAGATCTCCGGGCGGGAGGGTTATCAAGCTCCTACAATGAGCAGTTCTTC.

V gene TRBV5-6 combines with J gene TRBJ2-5; TRBD2 matches at 13 bases. Trimming removed 2 bases from V and 4 bases from J; junction bases left unmatched: 8. The CDR3 has 17 residues. Germline CDR1 reads SGHDT; CDR2 reads YYEEEE. The CDR3 nucleotides are TGTGCCAGCAGCTTAATAACTAGCGGGGGGGCTGTAGAGACCCAGTACTTC. Its translation: CASSLITSGGAVETQYF.

The V gene is TRBV5-6, the J gene TRBJ1-1; D unresolved. V was pared by 0 bases and J by 4 bases, with 19 bases between. The CDR3 contains 17 residues. Germline CDR1 is SGHDT and CDR2 is YYEEEE. CDR3 protein: CASSLGTLWGGGTEAFF. The CDR3 DNA is TGTGCCAGCAGCTTGGGGACCCTTTGGGGAGGCGGCACTGAAGCTTTCTTT.

The J gene is TRBJ1-1, the V gene TRBV7-9; the D gene is possibly TRBD1 (6 bases). This CDR3 spans 15 amino acids. Germline V CDR1 and CDR2: SEHNR, FQNEAQ (reference sequence). Trimming cost V 7 bases and J 6 bases, with 21 bases left between them. CDR3 sequence reads: CASTGWGGAYAEAFF. The CDR3 coding sequence is TGTGCCAGCACCGGGTGGGGGGGCGCTTACGCTGAAGCTTTCTTT.

This clone showed up just a few times. V gene TRBV9 combines with J gene TRBJ1-1, with 7 bases that match TRBD1. Trimming removed 0 bases from V and 0 bases from J; junction bases left unmatched: 8. Per germline, CDR1 SGDLS and CDR2 YYNGEE. The CDR3 length is 17 residues. CDR3 amino acids: CASSVEGTAGLNTEAFF. In DNA, the CDR3 is TGTGCCAGCAGCGTAGAGGGGACAGCTGGCCTGAACACTGAAGCTTTCTTT.

There are a few counts of this clone. The V gene is TRBV29-1, the J gene TRBJ2-6; D is undetermined. This CDR3 is 15 amino acids long. Germline CDR1 is SQVTM and CDR2 is ANQGSEA. The V and J ends lost 6 bases and 2 bases respectively, with 14 bases between them. In nucleotides, the CDR3 is TGCAGCGTGGAAACCCCGAGGACTGGGGCCAACGTCCTGACTTTC. Amino acids: CSVETPRTGANVLTF.

This rearrangement joins TRBV7-2 to TRBJ1-1, with a tentative D call TRBD1 (5 bases). V was pared by 5 bases and J by 4 bases, with 14 bases between. CDR3 length: 14 amino acids. CDR1 is SGHTA and CDR2 is FQGNSA in the germline V gene. Here the CDR3 reads CASSRDRGPTEAFF. CDR3 bases: TGTGCCAGCAGCCGTGATAGGGGTCCCACTGAAGCTTTCTTT.

This clone was seen more than once but under ten times. This chain connects TRBV10-3 to TRBJ1-2; weak D call: TRBD1 (5 bases). The CDR3 length is 13 residues. V was trimmed by 10 bases and J by 4 bases, leaving 16 bases between them. Germline lookup yields CDR1 ENHRY and CDR2 SYGVKD. CDR3: CATGTELGYGYTF. DNA for the CDR3: TGTGCCACCGGGACTGAACTCGGCTATGGCTACACCTTC.

In its sample, this clone was seen a few times. The chain joins TRBV4-3 to TRBJ2-1; D might be TRBD2 (5 bases). The CDR3 contains 14 residues. Germline assignment: CDR1 LGHNA and CDR2 YSLEER. Trimming removed 0 bases at V and 8 bases at J, with 11 bases between. DNA of the CDR3: TGCGCCAGCAGCCAAGATCTGGGGAGATATGAGCAGTTCTTC. It encodes CASSQDLGRYEQFF.

The chain is built from TRBV7-2 and TRBJ2-7; weak D call: TRBD1 (6 bases). This CDR3 spans 16 amino acids. CDR1 is SGHTA and CDR2 is FQGNSA in the germline V gene. Trimming pared 3 bases from V and 3 bases from J, leaving 18 bases between. CDR3: CASSFGAGTRLYEQYF. In nucleotides, the CDR3 is TGTGCCAGCAGCTTCGGAGCCGGGACAAGACTCTACGAGCAGTACTTC.

DNA of the CDR3: TGCGCCAGCAGCTTGGTAGGTAGCTCCTACGAGCAGTACTTC. Protein: CASSLVGSSYEQYF. V and J are TRBV5-1 and TRBJ2-5, with no clear D. Gene TRBJ2-7 matches the end of the DNA better, so the J call may be wrong. Germline CDR1 is SGHRS and CDR2 is YFSETQ. This CDR3 contains 14 residues.